This TCR beta chain was documented in a study of cytomegalovirus exposure and HLA in healthy donors. The study's findings and limits: Both high specificity and high sensitivity reportedly marked the classifier's diagnosis of cytomegalovirus status. Cytomegalovirus-associated TCR beta chains were listed, numbering 150 to 200.

The length of the CDR3 is 14 residues. V trimming: 1 base; J trimming: 4 bases; junction bases outside the gene matches: 2. The germline V gene encodes CDR1 MDHEN and CDR2 SYDVKM. About this clone itself: Its antigen remains unidentified. This sample also contains other DNA sequences that code for the same CDR3.

Data came from immunoSEQ multiplex PCR; TCRdb stores just in-frame clones and leaves some out. The sample records 250,000 to 300,000 clones, around 90% being singletons. The TCR was taken from a woman under 30 in good health and CMV-seronegative. The gene calls are TRBV28 and TRBJ1-2, with 8 positions matching TRBD1. Sequencing was performed on PBMCs. Written as DNA, the CDR3 is TGTGCCAGCAGTTTATCGGACAGGGCCTATGGCTACACCTTC. As protein: CASSLSDRAYGYTF.